These 26 T cell receptor beta chains were all obtained from the same sample, sequenced in a study of high-grade serous ovarian cancer treatment subgroups. Sequencing was performed with immunoSEQ multiplex PCR; in TCRdb, only in-frame clones are kept and a portion is missing. The table has over 9,000 clones, 80% to 85% seen once. The tumor samples were collected prior to definitive surgery or chemotherapy. Sequencing was carried out using tumor tissue. These receptors were collected from a human donor with high-grade serous ovarian cancer.

The chain joins TRBV18 to TRBJ1-2; D unresolved. In germline, CDR1 is KGHSH, CDR2 LQKENI. This CDR3 spans 13 amino acids. The V gene lost 10 bases and the J gene lost 1 base, with 13 bases spanning the gap. The CDR3 region is CATERADNYGYTF. CDR3 nucleotides: TGTGCCACAGAAAGGGCAGATAACTATGGCTACACCTTC.

The CDR3 coding sequence is TGTGCCAGTAAGCGGGTATACAATGAGCAGTTCTTC. This codes for CASKRVYNEQFF. This sequence joins TRBV7-8 and TRBJ2-1; possibly TRBD2 for D (6 bases). Germline V CDR1 and CDR2: SGHVS, FQNEAQ. The CDR3 consists of 12 residues. Deletions cut 9 bases from V and 4 bases from J, with 10 bases between.

The CDR3 DNA reads as TGTGCCAGCAGCCAAGATTCGCGGAACAGCGCCCACCTCCGGGAGCAGTTCTTC. It yields the protein CASSQDSRNSAHLREQFF. The gene calls are TRBV4-2 and TRBJ2-1; D not resolved. The CDR3 loop spans 18 amino acids. V was trimmed by 0 bases and J by 10 bases, leaving 25 bases between them. CDR1 and CDR2 from the germline V gene are LGHNA and YNFKEQ.

The rearrangement uses TRBV19 and TRBJ1-5, with 9 bases identical to TRBD1. This CDR3 comprises 14 residues. Looked up from germline, CDR1 is LNHDA and CDR2 is SQIVND (reference sequence). Germline trimming cut 7 bases from V and 7 bases from J; bases unmatched to any gene: 8. CDR3 amino acids: CASTKQGAGQPQHF. The CDR3 coding sequence is TGTGCCAGTACCAAACAGGGGGCTGGGCAGCCCCAGCATTTT. Using reference TRBV19 and TRBJ1-5 for the parts outside the CDR3, the full variable domain is DGGITQSPKYLFRKEGQNVTLSCEQNLNHDAMYWYRQDPGQGLRLIYYSQIVNDFQKGDIAEGYSVSREKKESFPLTVTSAQKNPTAFYLCASTKQGAGQPQHFGDGTRLSIL.

This rearrangement joins TRBV4-2 to TRBJ2-3; weak D call: TRBD2 (6 bases). This CDR3 spans 17 amino acids. CDR1 is LGHNA and CDR2 is YNFKEQ in the germline V gene. The germline V and J ends were trimmed by 4 bases and 1 base, with 18 bases remaining between them. CDR3 DNA: TGTGCCAGCAGCCCAGAAAAGCGGAGGAGGGGCACAGATACGCAGTATTTT. It yields the protein CASSPEKRRRGTDTQYF.

The V gene is TRBV27, the J gene TRBJ2-7; no clear D gene. The ends were cut back, 5 bases at V and 7 bases at J, with 15 bases in the middle. The CDR3 has 13 residues. The germline gives CDR1 MNHEY, CDR2 SMNVEV (reference sequence). The CDR3 nucleotides are TGTGCCAGCAGTAGGACCCGAGGTCGAGAGCAGTACTTC. Protein product: CASSRTRGREQYF.

The rearrangement joins TRBV27 to TRBJ2-1, with D perhaps matching TRBD2 (5 bases). V lost 5 bases and J lost 2, with 13 bases in between. This CDR3 has 15 amino acids. CDR1 MNHEY and CDR2 SMNVEV come from the germline V gene (reference sequence). The CDR3 nucleotides read TGTGCCAGCAGTGTCCGCGAGCGGACCTACAATGAGCAGTTCTTC. Translated, it gives CASSVRERTYNEQFF.

The chain is built from TRBV2 and TRBJ2-7; D is perhaps TRBD1 (6 bases). Germline CDR1 SNHLY, CDR2 FYNNEI. V lost 3 bases and J lost 11, with 20 bases in between. This CDR3 spans 14 amino acids. This CDR3 is CASSDQGFEGRKYF. In nucleotides, the CDR3 is TGTGCCAGCAGTGACCAGGGGTTTGAGGGGCGTAAGTACTTC.

J is TRBJ2-7 and V is TRBV14; D may be TRBD1 or TRBD2 (5 bases each). The CDR3 totals 15 residues. Germline CDR1 reads SGHDN; CDR2 reads FVKESK. V lost 1 base and J lost 11, with 21 bases in between. The CDR3 spells CASSQAGSRAKAEYF. The CDR3 DNA reads as TGTGCCAGCAGCCAAGCGGGAAGCAGGGCCAAAGCGGAGTACTTC.

This sequence joins TRBV19 and TRBJ2-3; a possible D gene is TRBD1 (5 bases). Germline V lookup: CDR1 LNHDA, CDR2 SQIVND (reference sequence). With 1 base removed from V and 4 bases from J, the gap between germline ends came to 6 bases. The CDR3 is 13 residues long. CDR3 DNA sequence: TGTGCCAGTAGTATAGTAGGGGCAGATACGCAGTATTTT. Translating gives CASSIVGADTQYF. Full variable domain (outside the CDR3, taken from reference TRBV19 and TRBJ2-3): DGGITQSPKYLFRKEGQNVTLSCEQNLNHDAMYWYRQDPGQGLRLIYYSQIVNDFQKGDIAEGYSVSREKKESFPLTVTSAQKNPTAFYLCASSIVGADTQYFGPGTRLTVL.

This clone was observed a handful of times. The gene calls are TRBV5-4 and TRBJ2-7, with D unclear. The CDR3 length is 12 residues. The V end was cut by 4 bases, the J end by 3 bases, with 8 bases between. CDR1 is SGHNT and CDR2 is YYREEE in the germline V gene (reference sequence). Here the CDR3 reads CASSLRNYEQYF. The DNA of the CDR3 is TGTGCCAGCAGCCTGCGCAACTACGAGCAGTACTTC.

The chain uses TRBV30 and TRBJ2-1; 11 positions agree with TRBD2. The CDR3 has 14 amino acids. With V trimmed by 3 bases and J by 7 bases, 5 bases remained unmatched. Germline V gives CDR1 GTSNPN, CDR2 SVGIG (reference sequence). The DNA for the CDR3 is TGTGCCTGGAGGAAAGGGACTAGCGGTAATGAGCAGTTCTTC. This sequence encodes CAWRKGTSGNEQFF.

This chain joins TRBV7-2 and TRBJ2-1, with D uncertain. Between the trimmed V and J ends, which lost 1 base and 1 base, there was a span of 14 bases. Per germline, CDR1 SGHTA and CDR2 FQGNSA. CDR3 size: 17 residues. The CDR3 reads CASSLVGQLGSYNEQFF. The CDR3, as DNA: TGTGCCAGCAGCTTAGTTGGGCAGCTTGGGTCCTACAATGAGCAGTTCTTC. Looking up the rest from reference TRBV7-2 and TRBJ2-1 gives the full variable domain: GAGVSQSPSNKVTEKGKDVELRCDPISGHTALYWYRQSLGQGLEFLIYFQGNSAPDKSGLPSDRFSAERTGGSVSTLTIQRTQQEDSAVYLCASSLVGQLGSYNEQFFGPGTRLTVL.

The chain recombines TRBV7-9 with TRBJ2-7; the D is unclear. The CDR3 covers 12 residues. Germline V gene data show CDR1 as SEHNR and CDR2 as FQNEAQ (reference sequence). The ends were cut back, 2 bases at V and 3 bases at J, with 5 bases in the middle. For the CDR3, the DNA is TGTGCCAGCAGCTTATCAGGCTACGAGCAGTACTTC. Translation gives CASSLSGYEQYF.

This sequence joins TRBV29-1 and TRBJ1-2; D might be TRBD1 (5 bases). From germline, CDR1 is SQVTM and CDR2 ANQGSEA. Trimming pared 3 bases from V and 1 base from J, leaving 12 bases between. This CDR3 spans 14 amino acids. The CDR3 region has the DNA TGCAGCGTTGATGAGACAGAAGTTAACTATGGCTACACCTTC. Translation gives CSVDETEVNYGYTF. Variable domain in full (rest from reference TRBV29-1 and TRBJ1-2): SAVISQKPSRDICQRGTSLTIQCQVDSQVTMMFWYRQQPGQSLTLIATANQGSEATYESGFVIDKFPISRPNLTFSTLTVSNMSPEDSSIYLCSVDETEVNYGYTFGSGTRLTVV.

The chain recombines TRBV28 with TRBJ2-7; no clear D. CDR1 is MDHEN and CDR2 is SYDVKM in the germline V gene. The CDR3 length is 12 residues. The V gene lost 2 bases and the J gene lost 2 bases, with 4 bases spanning the gap. The CDR3: CASSLPPYEQYF. The CDR3 DNA reads as TGTGCCAGCAGTTTACCACCCTACGAGCAGTACTTC.

The chain combines TRBV5-1 with TRBJ2-5; the D is unclear. The CDR3 loop spans 14 amino acids. The V gene lost 4 bases and the J gene lost 4 bases, with 14 bases spanning the gap. Germline assignment: CDR1 SGHRS and CDR2 YFSETQ. The CDR3 sequence: CASSRDPSGETQYF. CDR3 nucleotide sequence: TGCGCCAGCAGCAGAGACCCTTCAGGAGAGACCCAGTACTTC.

This rearrangement joins TRBV27 to TRBJ2-7, with 10 bases aligning to TRBD1. CDR1 MNHEY and CDR2 SMNVEV come from the germline V gene (reference sequence). The CDR3 covers 15 residues. J lost 4 bases, V lost 2 bases, and 5 bases had no gene match. For the CDR3, the DNA is TGTGCCAGCAGTTTAGGGACAGGGGTAAGGTACGAGCAGTACTTC. It specifies CASSLGTGVRYEQYF.

The V and J genes are TRBV27 and TRBJ1-5; 11 bases agree with TRBD1. Germline values: CDR1 MNHEY, CDR2 SMNVEV (reference sequence). Trimming cost V 5 bases and J 5 bases; bases outside gene matches: 2. There are 14 residues in the CDR3. The CDR3 is CASSGTGGDQPQHF. The CDR3 DNA reads as TGTGCCAGCAGTGGGACAGGGGGAGATCAGCCCCAGCATTTT.

The sample holds one count of this clone. The chain has TRBV11-1 and TRBJ2-5; D gene unclear. The J call may be mistaken, given a closer DNA end match to TRBJ2-7. The CDR3 totals 14 residues. Germline CDR1 and CDR2: SGHAT and FQDESV (reference sequence). The CDR3, as DNA: TGTGCCAGCAGCCCCCCCTCTTTGGACCACGAGCAGTACTTC. Protein product: CASSPPSLDHEQYF.

V usage is TRBV28 and J usage is TRBJ1-5; D gene uncertain. The ends were cut back, 4 bases at V and 1 base at J, with 11 bases in the middle. Germline CDR1 MDHEN, CDR2 SYDVKM. CDR3 length: 15 residues. The CDR3 sequence is CASSSYRKSNQPQHF. CDR3 nucleotide sequence: TGTGCCAGCAGTTCATATAGGAAAAGCAATCAGCCCCAGCATTTT.

CDR3 protein: CASSIAGTGGYEQYF. CDR3 in DNA: TGTGCCAGTAGTATAGCCGGGACAGGGGGCTACGAGCAGTACTTC. V is TRBV19 and J is TRBJ2-7, with TRBD1 identical over 11 bases. Trimming took 1 base from V and 3 from J; bases not matched to a gene: 2. Per germline, CDR1 LNHDA and CDR2 SQIVND (reference sequence). The length of the CDR3 is 15 residues.

V gene TRBV5-6 combines with J gene TRBJ1-5; D possibly corresponds to TRBD1 (5 bases). In germline, CDR1 is SGHDT, CDR2 YYEEEE. The CDR3 is 15 amino acids. V gave up 4 bases and J gave up 6 bases, with 17 bases separating them. In DNA, the CDR3 is TGTGCCAGCAGCGAGTGGGGCAGGTCGGCTCAGCCCCAGCATTTT. Amino acids: CASSEWGRSAQPQHF.

V gene TRBV27 combines with J gene TRBJ2-5, with 8 bases fitting TRBD2. CDR3 length: 15 amino acids. The ends lost 2 bases at V and 2 bases at J; junction bases unmatched: 4. Germline loops: CDR1 MNHEY, CDR2 SMNVEV (reference sequence). The chain's CDR3 is CASSLRREEQETQYF. The CDR3 DNA is TGTGCCAGCAGTTTAAGGCGGGAGGAGCAAGAGACCCAGTACTTC.

The rearrangement uses TRBV13 and TRBJ2-7; 11 positions match TRBD2. This CDR3 is built from 15 residues. CDR1 is PRHDT, CDR2 FYEKMQ, per germline (reference sequence). V shed 5 bases, J shed 5 bases, and the junction held 8 bases outside the gene matches. The CDR3 nucleotides are TGTGCCAGCAGCGCCAGACTAGCGGGACTCCACGAGCAGTACTTC. This sequence encodes CASSARLAGLHEQYF.

This clone was observed a handful of times. This may stem from a read error, because a much larger clone lies one nucleotide away. The chain combines TRBV6-1 with TRBJ1-1; 7 bases match TRBD1. The CDR3 spans 13 residues. V lost 9 bases and J lost 7; bases outside the gene matches: 11. The V gene's germline CDR1 is MNHNS and CDR2 SASEGT. CDR3 in amino acids: CARSPYGDSEAFF. As DNA, the CDR3 is TGTGCCAGGAGTCCCTACGGGGACAGTGAAGCTTTCTTT.